Listed below are T cell receptor beta chains from one sample, sequenced in a study of early stage breast cancer tumors. TCRdb keeps only in-frame clones here, not all; method: immunoSEQ multiplex PCR. The data show 5,000 to 6,500 clones, 70% seen once. Material for sequencing was normal breast tissue next to the tumor. All receptors come from a person in their 60s with breast cancer. Each CDR3 is given with its conserved first and last residue. A D gene is named only where the DNA matches it firmly. Only some rows state a clone size, as once, few, many or a class for expanded clones.

>TRBD2|TRBV5-5|-|TRBJ2-7
TGTGCCAGCAGCCGACCCGGGACTAGCGCATACGAGCAGTACTTC
CASSRPGTSAYEQYF
>-|TRBV2|-|TRBJ2-5
TGTGCCAGCGGGGGGGCCGGGGGGCGAGAGACCCAGTACTTC
CASGGAGGRETQYF
>-|TRBV6-4|-|TRBJ1-2
TGTGCCAGCAGTCCTGGGACCGACTTCGGGGGCTACACCTTC
CASSPGTDFGGYTF
>-|TRBV4-1|-|TRBJ1-2
TGCGCCAGCAGCCAAGATTGGGGCAGTGATGGCTACACCTTC
CASSQDWGSDGYTF
>-|TRBV7-2|-|TRBJ2-5
TGTGCCAGCAGCGGAGGGGAGACCCAGTACTTC
CASSGGETQYF
>TRBD2|TRBV19|-|TRBJ2-2
TGTGCCAGTAGTCCCGGACTAGCGGGAGCGGCCGGGGAGCTGTTTTTT
CASSPGLAGAAGELFF
>-|TRBV29-1|few|TRBJ2-3
TGCAGCGTTGCGTTAGATACGCAGTATTTT
CSVALDTQYF
>-|TRBV2|-|TRBJ2-5
TGTGCCAGCTTACGGGACGCTAACCAAGAGACCCAGTACTTC
CASLRDANQETQYF
>-|TRBV7-2|-|TRBJ2-7
TGTGCCAGCAGCGGCAACTGGGGCTCCTACGAGCAGTACTTC
CASSGNWGSYEQYF
>-|TRBV9|-|TRBJ1-2
TGTGCCAGCAGCCCAGGGCAAAGTGACTATGGCTACACCTTC
CASSPGQSDYGYTF
>TRBD1|TRBV6-6|-|TRBJ1-3
TGTGCCAGCAGTTCCGGACAGGCTGGAAACACCATATATTTT
CASSSGQAGNTIYF
>-|TRBV4-1|-|TRBJ2-5
TGCGCCAGCAGCCGGATAATAGACCAGCAAGAGACCCAGTACTTC
CASSRIIDQQETQYF